This is a list of T cell receptor beta chains from one sample in a study of blood T cell repertoires in COVID-19. Repertoires were generated with immunoSEQ multiplex PCR, while TCRdb's copy carries only in-frame clones and drops some. This table holds roughly 280,000 clones, around 90% found once. Sequencing was performed on peripheral blood. These TCRs come from a woman between 50 and 59 years old who had recovered from COVID-19. Each CDR3 is given with its conserved first and last residue. The order of the fields is D gene, J gene, clone size, V gene, CDR3 length, CDR3 DNA, CDR3 protein. D genes are given only for firm matches. Size is stated for part of the rows, as once, few or many counts, or as a class when the clone is expanded.

>NA|TRBJ1-1|NA|TRBV27|14
TGTGCCAGCAGTTTATCTCAGGCAAACACTGAAGCTTTCTTT
CASSLSQANTEAFF
>NA|TRBJ1-1|few|TRBV6-2/TRBV6-3|16
TGTGCCAGCAGTCTACTACTACTTGACCTGAACACTGAAGCTTTCTTT
CASSLLLLDLNTEAFF
>TRBD1|TRBJ2-2|NA|TRBV5-1|17
TGCGCCAGCAGCTGGACCGGACAGGGGGCTTACACCGGGGAGCTGTTTTTT
CASSWTGQGAYTGELFF
>TRBD1|TRBJ2-1|NA|TRBV5-4|14
TGTGCCGCAGCCGGGACAGGGGCATACAATGAGCAGTTCTTC
CAAAGTGAYNEQFF
>TRBD1|TRBJ2-1|NA|TRBV18|15
TGTGCCAGCTCACCAAAGGGGGCAGGGTACAATGAGCAGTTCTTC
CASSPKGAGYNEQFF
>TRBD1|TRBJ1-4|NA|TRBV7-9|15
TGTGCCAGCAGCTTGTTTCCGGACAGGGGGCGAAAACTGTTTTTT
CASSLFPDRGRKLFF
>NA|TRBJ2-5|NA|TRBV9|16
TGTGCCAGCAGCGTAGGCCAGCGGACGTTCCAAGAGACCCAGTACTTC
CASSVGQRTFQETQYF
>TRBD2|TRBJ2-1|NA|TRBV6-2/TRBV6-3|14
TGTGCCAGCAGTTACTTAGCGGGGGGTTGGGAGCAGTTCTTC
CASSYLAGGWEQFF
>NA|TRBJ1-1|NA|TRBV4-1|16
TGCGCCAGCAGCCCTGCAAGTCCTCTAATGAACACTGAAGCTTTCTTT
CASSPASPLMNTEAFF
>TRBD1|TRBJ2-1|NA|TRBV7-2|18
TGTGCCAGCAGCTTAGGGCGCGAAAGGGGGCGAACCTACAATGAGCAGTTCTTC
CASSLGRERGRTYNEQFF
>TRBD1|TRBJ2-3|NA|TRBV27|16
TGTGCCAGCAGTTCCCTCAGGACAGGTTGGACAGATACGCAGTATTTT
CASSSLRTGWTDTQYF
>TRBD2|TRBJ2-1|NA|TRBV7-9|14
TGTGCCAGCAGCTCGGGAGGGGTCTACAATGAGCAGTTCTTC
CASSSGGVYNEQFF
>NA|TRBJ1-4|NA|TRBV19|16
TGTGCCAGTAGGGTAGTGGGGAGTGATACGGGCGAAAAACTGTTTTTT
CASRVVGSDTGEKLFF
>TRBD2|TRBJ2-1|NA|TRBV30|15
TGTGCCTGGCGTTTAGGGACTAGCCCCTACAATGAGCAGTTCTTC
CAWRLGTSPYNEQFF
>TRBD1|TRBJ1-1|NA|TRBV18|16
TGTGCCAGCTCACCCTCGACCGGGACAGGAGGAACTGAAGCTTTCTTT
CASSPSTGTGGTEAFF
>TRBD1|TRBJ1-2|NA|TRBV4-3|15
TGCGCCAGCAGCCAGGCCAGACAGGGCGTTTATGGCTACACCTTC
CASSQARQGVYGYTF